These T cell receptor beta chains were read from a single sample in a study of identical twins. TCRdb ran MiXCR on the 5' RACE reads and lists one entry per CDR3 protein. The table lists fewer than 550,000 distinct CDR3 sequences, 14% of them singletons. The sample also formed part of further work on yellow fever vaccine responses in identical twins.

Sequencing was performed on CD4+ T cells sorted from blood. The receptors shown here come from a young woman in good health. Both conserved end residues are part of each CDR3. Fields, in order: V gene, J gene, D gene, clone size, CDR3 DNA, CDR3 protein. The D gene is left open where the match is weak. Some rows mark clone size as missing; the rest say once, few, many or name a class of expanded clone.

v_gene: TRBV27
j_gene: TRBJ1-2
d_gene: -
abundance: many
CDR3nt: TGTGCCAGCAGTTTATCGTCGGCCGGGCAAAACCGACCCACCTTC
CDR3aa: CASSLSSAGQNRPTF

v_gene: TRBV5-1
j_gene: TRBJ1-1
d_gene: -
abundance: -
CDR3nt: TGCGCCAGCAGCTTGAACAGGGTATCCGACACTGAAGCTTTCTTT
CDR3aa: CASSLNRVSDTEAFF

v_gene: TRBV5-1
j_gene: TRBJ2-7
d_gene: TRBD1
abundance: many
CDR3nt: TGCGCCAGCCGGAGGGGACAGGGCTACGAGCAGTACTTC
CDR3aa: CASRRGQGYEQYF

v_gene: TRBV12-5
j_gene: TRBJ2-7
d_gene: -
abundance: -
CDR3nt: TGTGCTAGTGGTATAGGGACCGACCAGTACTTC
CDR3aa: CASGIGTDQYF

v_gene: TRBV18
j_gene: TRBJ1-2
d_gene: -
abundance: -
CDR3nt: TGTGCCAGCTCACCGGTCGGAGGGGGCTACACCTTC
CDR3aa: CASSPVGGGYTF

v_gene: TRBV20-1
j_gene: TRBJ2-1
d_gene: TRBD1
abundance: many
CDR3nt: TGCAGTGCTAGGGTAGGGCAGGGGGCCGAGAATGAGCAGTTCTTC
CDR3aa: CSARVGQGAENEQFF

v_gene: TRBV4-3
j_gene: TRBJ2-4
d_gene: -
abundance: few
CDR3nt: TGCGCCAGCAGCCAACTAGCTGGAAACATTCAGTACTTC
CDR3aa: CASSQLAGNIQYF

v_gene: TRBV20-1
j_gene: TRBJ2-7
d_gene: -
abundance: -
CDR3nt: TGCAGTGCCACCCGTACACCAACCTACGAGCAGTACTTC
CDR3aa: CSATRTPTYEQYF

v_gene: TRBV12-3/TRBV12-4
j_gene: TRBJ1-1
d_gene: -
abundance: few
CDR3nt: TGTGCCAGCAGTTTTGCAGGGCGGGGGATGGCTGAAGCTTTCTTT
CDR3aa: CASSFAGRGMAEAFF

v_gene: TRBV6-1
j_gene: TRBJ1-4
d_gene: -
abundance: -
CDR3nt: TGTGCCAGCAGCCTAACGAGGGTGGGTGAAAAACTGTTTTTT
CDR3aa: CASSLTRVGEKLFF

v_gene: TRBV11-2
j_gene: TRBJ2-7
d_gene: -
abundance: few
CDR3nt: TGTGCCAGCAGCTTCCCGGGTTTCAACGAGCAGTACTTC
CDR3aa: CASSFPGFNEQYF

v_gene: TRBV7-9
j_gene: TRBJ2-7
d_gene: TRBD2
abundance: few
CDR3nt: TGTGCCAGCAGCCAAGGCGGGGGGACGACCTACGAGCAGTACTTC
CDR3aa: CASSQGGGTTYEQYF

v_gene: TRBV6-1
j_gene: TRBJ2-7
d_gene: -
abundance: -
CDR3nt: TGTGCCAGCAGTGAAGTCCTGGGGGCCCCAGGCGAGCAGTACTTC
CDR3aa: CASSEVLGAPGEQYF

v_gene: TRBV4-1
j_gene: TRBJ2-5
d_gene: -
abundance: few
CDR3nt: TGCGCCAGCAGCCAAGATCGGACAGTCCAAGAGACCCAGTACTTC
CDR3aa: CASSQDRTVQETQYF

v_gene: TRBV29-1
j_gene: TRBJ2-3
d_gene: TRBD2
abundance: many
CDR3nt: TGCAGCGTAACTAGCGGGGGGATCACAGATACGCAGTATTTT
CDR3aa: CSVTSGGITDTQYF

v_gene: TRBV11-2
j_gene: TRBJ2-1
d_gene: -
abundance: many
CDR3nt: TGTGCCAGCAGCTTAGGACCGAACAATGAGCAGTTCTTC
CDR3aa: CASSLGPNNEQFF

v_gene: TRBV7-2
j_gene: TRBJ2-2
d_gene: TRBD1
abundance: -
CDR3nt: TGTGCCAGCTTGGGGACAGGCAACACCGGGGAGCTGTTTTTT
CDR3aa: CASLGTGNTGELFF

v_gene: TRBV10-3
j_gene: TRBJ2-1
d_gene: TRBD1
abundance: many
CDR3nt: TGTGCCATCAGCCCGGGACAGGGAAATGAGCAGTTCTTC
CDR3aa: CAISPGQGNEQFF

v_gene: TRBV25-1
j_gene: TRBJ2-6
d_gene: -
abundance: -
CDR3nt: TGTGCCAGCAGTGACTCCGGGAAAAGCTCTGGGGCCAACGTCCTGACTTTC
CDR3aa: CASSDSGKSSGANVLTF

v_gene: TRBV6-2/TRBV6-3
j_gene: TRBJ1-5
d_gene: -
abundance: few
CDR3nt: TGTGCCAGCAGTTACCCTCAGCCCCAGCATTTT
CDR3aa: CASSYPQPQHF

v_gene: TRBV4-3
j_gene: TRBJ2-7
d_gene: TRBD2
abundance: -
CDR3nt: TGCGCCAGCAGCCAAGCGTGGGCTAGCGGGAGTAGTGGCTACGAGCAGTACTTC
CDR3aa: CASSQAWASGSSGYEQYF

v_gene: TRBV28
j_gene: TRBJ2-7
d_gene: TRBD2
abundance: few
CDR3nt: TGTGCCAGCAGTTTAAATGGGGGACTAGCCGTAAACGAGCAGTACTTC
CDR3aa: CASSLNGGLAVNEQYF

v_gene: TRBV24-1
j_gene: TRBJ2-3
d_gene: TRBD1
abundance: -
CDR3nt: TGTGCCACCAGTGACCCACGACAGGGGAGCACAGATACGCAGTATTTT
CDR3aa: CATSDPRQGSTDTQYF